One sample yielded the 20 T cell receptor beta chains listed below, sequenced in a study of neoadjuvant anti-PD-1 for oral cavity cancer. Libraries were prepared by immunoSEQ multiplex PCR; TCRdb keeps only in-frame clonotypes and omits some of them. Of about 14,000 clones detected, about 64% appear once; the ten largest clones hold about 2.4%. This specimen was PBMCs, taken before nivolumab (anti-PD-1) treatment. The receptors shown here come from a person between 35 and 79 years old with oral cavity squamous cell carcinoma.

The chain links TRBV11-2 to TRBJ2-7, with a tentative D call TRBD1 (6 bases). The germline V gene has CDR1 SGHAT and CDR2 FQNNGV. The CDR3 length is 15 residues. Trimming took 3 bases from V and 2 from J, leaving 14 bases between them. CDR3: CASSFPGQGTYEQYF. CDR3 nucleotides: TGTGCCAGCAGCTTCCCGGGACAAGGAACCTACGAGCAGTACTTC.

The chain carries TRBV5-1 and TRBJ1-2, with D possibly matching TRBD1 (5 bases). The CDR3 runs to 16 residues. V lost 1 base and J lost 5, with 18 bases in between. CDR1 SGHRS and CDR2 YFSETQ come from the germline V gene. DNA for the CDR3: TGCGCCAGCAGCTTGCGGGGGAGGGGAATCCCGTATGGCTACACCTTC. Translation gives CASSLRGRGIPYGYTF.

The J gene is TRBJ1-3, the V gene TRBV5-4; TRBD1 matches at 7 bases. V gave up 2 bases and J gave up 2 bases; unmatched junction bases: 4. CDR3 length: 15 residues. Germline V gene sequence: CDR1 SGHNT, CDR2 YYREEE (reference sequence). Here the CDR3 reads CASSFRQGTGNTIYF. The CDR3 DNA reads TGTGCCAGCAGCTTTCGACAGGGCACTGGAAACACCATATATTTT.

The chain carries TRBV10-2 and TRBJ1-4; the match to TRBD1 covers 10 bases. CDR1 is WSHSY and CDR2 is SAAADI in the germline V gene. CDR3 length equals 15 residues. V lost 2 bases, J lost 9 bases, and 6 bases stayed unmatched. The CDR3 loop reads CASSETDRGSQKLFF. The CDR3 bases are TGCGCCAGCAGTGAGACGGACAGGGGGAGTCAAAAACTGTTTTTT.

The chain is built from TRBV29-1 and TRBJ1-1; D might be TRBD1 (6 bases). CDR1 is SQVTM and CDR2 is ANQGSEA in the germline V gene. Between the trimmed V and J ends, which lost 6 bases and 8 bases, there was a span of 13 bases. The CDR3 has 11 amino acids. This chain's CDR3 is CSVGGGEEAFF. CDR3 in DNA: TGCAGCGTCGGGGGGGGCGAGGAAGCTTTCTTT.

This clone occurred a few times. The chain has TRBV7-9 and TRBJ2-2; D gene ambiguous. The V end was cut by 3 bases, the J end by 4 bases, with 6 bases between. The CDR3 covers 13 residues. CDR1 SEHNR and CDR2 FQNEAQ come from the germline V gene (reference sequence). DNA of the CDR3: TGTGCCAGCAGCTTCAGGTCCACCGGGGAGCTGTTTTTT. Translation gives CASSFRSTGELFF.

The V and J genes are TRBV19 and TRBJ2-7, with D tentatively TRBD2 (7 bases). CDR1 is LNHDA, CDR2 SQIVND, per germline (reference sequence). CDR3 length: 15 residues. The V end was cut by 4 bases, the J end by 8 bases, with 21 bases between. The DNA of the CDR3 is TGTGCCAGTAGTACGGGGGGCAGGGTCTCGGGCCAGCAGTACTTC. As protein: CASSTGGRVSGQQYF.

The CDR3 is CASSGLGGHTGELFF. The CDR3, as DNA: TGTGCCAGCAGTGGTTTAGGGGGGCACACCGGGGAGCTGTTTTTT. The V gene is TRBV27, the J gene TRBJ2-2; D is possibly TRBD1 or TRBD2 (6 bases each). The germline V gene encodes CDR1 MNHEY and CDR2 SMNVEV (reference sequence). The length of the CDR3 is 15 residues. V lost 5 bases and J 3 bases, leaving 13 bases between the germline ends.

The chain employs TRBV14 and TRBJ2-1, with TRBD2 identical over 12 bases. CDR3 length equals 15 residues. The ends lost 5 bases at V and 6 bases at J; junction bases unmatched: 5. Germline V CDR1 and CDR2: SGHDN, FVKESK. CDR3 amino acids: CASSWTSGASNEQFF. CDR3 nucleotides: TGTGCCAGCAGCTGGACTAGCGGGGCCTCCAATGAGCAGTTCTTC.

The chain joins TRBV10-2 to TRBJ1-6; 8 bases are shared with TRBD1. The V gene's germline CDR1 is WSHSY and CDR2 SAAADI. This CDR3 spans 14 amino acids. Trimming at V came to 7 bases and at J to 7 bases, leaving 6 bases not matched to a gene. The CDR3 DNA follows: TGCGCCAGCACTCCGAGGACAGGGAATTCACCCCTCCACTTT. Translated, it gives CASTPRTGNSPLHF.

This clone has just a few counts. V gene TRBV5-1 combines with J gene TRBJ2-4; D not certain. The germline CDR1 and CDR2 sequences are SGHRS and YFSETQ. With 3 bases removed from V and 0 bases from J, the gap between germline ends came to 10 bases. The CDR3 length is 15 residues. The CDR3 region has the DNA TGCGCCAGCAGCTCCATCGACCTAGCCAAAAACATTCAGTACTTC. Its translation: CASSSIDLAKNIQYF.

The chain uses TRBV5-6 and TRBJ2-5; weak D call: TRBD2 (7 bases). V was clipped by 4 bases and J by 5 bases, with 15 bases between them. Germline V lookup: CDR1 SGHDT, CDR2 YYEEEE. The CDR3 contains 14 residues. The CDR3 coding sequence is TGTGCCAGCAGCCGGTCGGGGGGCGCGGAGACCCAGTACTTC. This encodes CASSRSGGAETQYF.

This clone was seen a few times. V is TRBV29-1 and J is TRBJ1-1, with D tentatively TRBD1 (5 bases). Trimming pared 5 bases from V and 5 bases from J, leaving 12 bases between. The CDR3 loop spans 12 amino acids. Germline V gene sequence: CDR1 SQVTM, CDR2 ANQGSEA. This CDR3 is CSVLPGPTEAFF. For the CDR3, the DNA is TGCAGCGTTCTCCCGGGGCCTACTGAAGCTTTCTTT.

The rearrangement uses TRBV2 and TRBJ2-3, with 8 bases identical to TRBD2. The CDR3 runs to 15 residues. V dropped 5 bases and J dropped 1; count of bases not matched to a gene: 5. Germline values: CDR1 SNHLY, CDR2 FYNNEI. CDR3 loop: CASSISGSGTDTQYF. For the CDR3, the DNA is TGTGCCAGCAGTATAAGCGGGAGCGGCACAGATACGCAGTATTTT. The full variable domain, its missing parts supplied by reference TRBV2 and TRBJ2-3, is EPEVTQTPSHQVTQMGQEVILRCVPISNHLYFYWYRQILGQKVEFLVSFYNNEISEKSEIFDDQFSVERPDGSNFTLKIRSTKLEDSAMYFCASSISGSGTDTQYFGPGTRLTVL.

The V gene is TRBV5-6, the J gene TRBJ2-4; 10 bases align to TRBD1. V trimming: 4 bases; J trimming: 7 bases; junction bases outside the gene matches: 17. Germline CDR1 is SGHDT and CDR2 is YYEEEE. This CDR3 has 18 residues. Here the CDR3 reads CASSIPGTGVGFANIQYF. As DNA, the CDR3 is TGTGCCAGCAGCATCCCCGGGACAGGGGTGGGATTTGCGAACATTCAGTACTTC. The whole variable domain, remainder taken from reference TRBV5-6 and TRBJ2-4, is DAGVTQSPTHLIKTRGQQVTLRCSPKSGHDTVSWYQQALGQGPQFIFQYYEEEERQRGNFPDRFSGHQFPNYSSELNVNALLLGDSALYLCASSIPGTGVGFANIQYFGAGTRLSVL.

The V and J genes are TRBV6-1 and TRBJ1-2; possible D gene TRBD1, 5 bases. V dropped 5 bases and J dropped 4 bases, with 17 bases sitting between them. This CDR3 region has 15 residues. Per the germline V gene, CDR1 is MNHNS and CDR2 is SASEGT. CDR3 sequence (DNA): TGTGCCAGCAGTCAAAGAGGGGACTCTTTCTATGGCTACACCTTC. This sequence encodes CASSQRGDSFYGYTF.

A few counts support this clone. The rearrangement links TRBV6-1 to TRBJ1-6, with D hard to call. The germline V and J ends were trimmed by 5 bases and 10 bases, with 12 bases remaining between them. CDR3 length equals 13 residues. CDR1 and CDR2 (germline): MNHNS, SASEGT. The CDR3 loop reads CASSRAKESPLHF. Here the CDR3 DNA reads TGTGCCAGCAGTCGGGCTAAGGAATCACCCCTCCACTTT.

J is TRBJ2-5 and V is TRBV7-9; TRBD2 agrees at 8 bases. Per the germline V gene, CDR1 is SEHNR and CDR2 is FQNEAQ (reference sequence). The V and J ends lost 1 base and 5 bases, in that order; junction bases with no gene match: 12. The CDR3 spans 17 residues. The DNA for the CDR3 is TGTGCCAGCAGCTTAGAACGAGGGCTAGCGGGTCGGGAGACCCAGTACTTC. This encodes CASSLERGLAGRETQYF.

This clone was detected only a few times. The chain joins TRBV6-5 to TRBJ1-2; a possible D gene is TRBD1 (6 bases). This CDR3 region has 12 residues. Germline V CDR1 and CDR2: MNHEY, SVGAGI. Trimming removed 4 bases at V and 7 bases at J, with 10 bases between. The CDR3 coding sequence is TGTGCCAGCAGTTCCCGGGGGGCTGGCTACACCTTC. It is translated as CASSSRGAGYTF.

The chain is built from TRBV11-2 and TRBJ1-1; tentative D call: TRBD1 (6 bases). CDR3 length: 14 amino acids. The V gene's germline CDR1 is SGHAT and CDR2 FQNNGV. V was cut by 8 bases and J by 1 base, with 14 bases left in between. Here the CDR3 DNA reads TGTGCCAGCGGGCGGGGGCAGGGGAACACTGAAGCTTTCTTT. The encoded protein is CASGRGQGNTEAFF.